What follows describes a single TCR beta chain. The data stem from a study of blood T cell repertoires in COVID-19. Measured with immunoSEQ multiplex PCR; TCRdb has only the in-frame clones, and not every one. The data show about 270,000 clones, with 82% seen just once and 3.1% held by the top ten. Germline lookup yields CDR1 WSHSY and CDR2 SAAADI. CDR3 length: 17 amino acids. Losses at the gene ends were 0 bases for V and 7 bases for J; bases not matched to a gene: 9. This clonotype originated in a young woman with acute or convalescent COVID-19. The sample comprised peripheral blood. The chain links TRBV10-2 to TRBJ1-6; 7 bases map to TRBD1. The CDR3 reads CASSESTGLGANSPLHF. CDR3 sequence (DNA): TGCGCCAGCAGTGAGTCGACAGGGTTGGGGGCGAATTCACCCCTCCACTTT.